Shown below are 3 T cell receptor beta chains from a single sample sequenced in a study of T cells in Graves' hyperthyroidism and ophthalmopathy (dated by TCRdb to about 2019). Library prep was done by multiplex PCR. Sequencer: Illumina HiSeq 2000. The TCR beta CDR3 regions were amplified from the RNA transcripts. The first round of RT-PCR for the TCR CDR3 was performed with the HTBI primer set and the Qiagen OneStep RT-PCR kit. Using fastp at Q25 and MiXCR, TCRdb reprocessed the public reads and kept productive beta chains. Rows with one shared CDR3 protein collapse into an entry with the most common genes and DNA. The sample table shows approximately 610,000 distinct CDR3 sequences, and roughly 14% are seen once. Roughly 4.3% of the sample rests with the top ten. Sequencing used blood. These receptors all stem from a woman aged 40 to 50 with Graves' ophthalmopathy.

This clonotype was detected many times. V gene TRBV6-5 combines with J gene TRBJ1-1; D unresolved. This CDR3 comprises 14 residues. Trimming took 0 bases from V and 1 from J, leaving 6 bases between them. The V gene's germline CDR1 is MNHEY and CDR2 SVGAGI. DNA of the CDR3: TGTGCCAGCAGTTACTCTCGGTGGAACACTGAAGCTTTCTTT. Translation: CASSYSRWNTEAFF.

This clonotype has ten or more counts. The V gene is TRBV6-1, the J gene TRBJ1-2, with a possible D match to TRBD1 (5 bases). V lost 6 bases to trimming and J lost 4 bases, with 12 bases between them. Germline values: CDR1 MNHNS, CDR2 SASEGT. The CDR3 extends over 13 amino acids. CDR3 sequence (DNA): TGTGCCAGCAGACAGGTTTTAGGCTATGGCTACACCTTC. It encodes CASRQVLGYGYTF.

This clonotype was seen many times. The chain recombines TRBV19 with TRBJ1-1; D might be TRBD1 (5 bases). Germline CDR1 and CDR2: LNHDA and SQIVND (reference sequence). The CDR3 is made up of 13 amino acids. Trimming cost V 4 bases and J 11 bases, with 17 bases left between them. The CDR3 region is CASSNSEVGRAFF. CDR3 bases: TGTGCCAGTAGTAATTCGGAAGTGGGGCGTGCTTTCTTT.